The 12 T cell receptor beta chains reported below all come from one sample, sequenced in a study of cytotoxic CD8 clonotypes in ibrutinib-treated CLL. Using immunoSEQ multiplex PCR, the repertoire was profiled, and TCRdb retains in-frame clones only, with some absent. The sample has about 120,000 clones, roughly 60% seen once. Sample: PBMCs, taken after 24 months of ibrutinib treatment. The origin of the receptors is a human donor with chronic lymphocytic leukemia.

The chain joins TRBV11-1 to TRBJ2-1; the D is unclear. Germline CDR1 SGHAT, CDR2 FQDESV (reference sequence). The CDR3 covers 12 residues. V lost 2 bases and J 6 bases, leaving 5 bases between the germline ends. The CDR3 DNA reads TGTGCCAGCAGCTTAAACCGCAATGAGCAGTTCTTC. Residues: CASSLNRNEQFF.

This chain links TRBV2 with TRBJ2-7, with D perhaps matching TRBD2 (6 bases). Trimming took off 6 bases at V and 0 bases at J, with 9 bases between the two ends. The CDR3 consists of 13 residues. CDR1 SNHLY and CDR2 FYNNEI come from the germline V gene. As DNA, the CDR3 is TGTGCCAGCAGGACGGGGGTCTCCTACGAGCAGTACTTC. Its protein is CASRTGVSYEQYF.

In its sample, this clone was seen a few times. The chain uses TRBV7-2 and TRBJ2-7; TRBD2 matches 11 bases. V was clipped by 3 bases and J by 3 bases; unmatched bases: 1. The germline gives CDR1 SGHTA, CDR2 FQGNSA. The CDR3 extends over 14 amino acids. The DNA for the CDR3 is TGTGCCAGCAGCTTTAGCGGGGGGGACTACGAGCAGTACTTC. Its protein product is CASSFSGGDYEQYF. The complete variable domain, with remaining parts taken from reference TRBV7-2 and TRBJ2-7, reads GAGVSQSPSNKVTEKGKDVELRCDPISGHTALYWYRQSLGQGLEFLIYFQGNSAPDKSGLPSDRFSAERTGGSVSTLTIQRTQQEDSAVYLCASSFSGGDYEQYFGPGTRLTVT.

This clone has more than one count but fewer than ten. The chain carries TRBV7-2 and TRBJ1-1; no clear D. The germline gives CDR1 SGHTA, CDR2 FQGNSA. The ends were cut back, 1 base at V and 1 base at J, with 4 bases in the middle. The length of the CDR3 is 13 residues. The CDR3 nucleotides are TGTGCCAGCAGCTTAGGGCGGAACACTGAAGCTTTCTTT. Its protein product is CASSLGRNTEAFF.

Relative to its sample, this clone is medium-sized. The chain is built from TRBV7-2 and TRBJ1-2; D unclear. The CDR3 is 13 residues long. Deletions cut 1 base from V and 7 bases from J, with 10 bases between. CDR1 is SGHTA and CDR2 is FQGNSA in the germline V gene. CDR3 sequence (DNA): TGTGCCAGCAGCTTAGACCCCTCAGGTGGCTACACCTTC. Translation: CASSLDPSGGYTF.

The CDR3 region is CASSESGREQYF. CDR3 sequence (DNA): TGTGCCAGCAGTGAGTCAGGGCGCGAGCAGTACTTC. The chain uses TRBV6-1 and TRBJ2-7, with D tentatively TRBD1 (5 bases). Germline lookup yields CDR1 MNHNS and CDR2 SASEGT. There are 12 residues in the CDR3. With 3 bases removed from V and 6 bases from J, the gap between germline ends came to 9 bases.

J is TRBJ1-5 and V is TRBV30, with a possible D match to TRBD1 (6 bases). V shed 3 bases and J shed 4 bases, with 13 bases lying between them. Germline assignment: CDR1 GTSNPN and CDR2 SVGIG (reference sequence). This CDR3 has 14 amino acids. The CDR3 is CAWSVGGGNQPQHF. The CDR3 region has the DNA TGTGCCTGGAGCGTGGGAGGGGGAAATCAGCCCCAGCATTTT.

The CDR3 loop is CASSWGGDGETQYF. CDR3 DNA sequence: TGTGCCAGTAGTTGGGGCGGGGATGGTGAGACCCAGTACTTC. V is TRBV19 and J is TRBJ2-5; perhaps TRBD2 as D (6 bases). The length of the CDR3 is 14 residues. V lost 5 bases to trimming and J lost 5 bases, with 15 bases between them. The germline V gene has CDR1 LNHDA and CDR2 SQIVND (reference sequence).

Here the CDR3 DNA reads TGTGCCAGCAGTCCCCCCTTCCTAGCGGGGGGCAAGGATACGCAGTATTTT. Protein product: CASSPPFLAGGKDTQYF. The chain recombines TRBV11-3 with TRBJ2-3, with 11 bases fitting TRBD2. The ends lost 6 bases at V and 6 bases at J; junction bases unmatched: 14. Germline-derived CDR1 and CDR2 are SGHNT and YENEEA. CDR3 size: 17 residues.

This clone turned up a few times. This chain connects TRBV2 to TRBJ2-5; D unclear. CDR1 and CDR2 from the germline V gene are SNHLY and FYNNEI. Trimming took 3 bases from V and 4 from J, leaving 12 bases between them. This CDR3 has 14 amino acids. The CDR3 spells CASSESPRAETQYF. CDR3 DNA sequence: TGTGCCAGCAGTGAGTCCCCTAGGGCAGAGACCCAGTACTTC.

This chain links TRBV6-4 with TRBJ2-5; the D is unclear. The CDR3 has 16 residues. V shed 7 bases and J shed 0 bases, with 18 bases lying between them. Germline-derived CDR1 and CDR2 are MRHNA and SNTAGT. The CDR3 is CASTSNRVRNQETQYF. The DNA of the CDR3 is TGTGCCAGCACCTCTAACCGGGTAAGGAACCAAGAGACCCAGTACTTC.

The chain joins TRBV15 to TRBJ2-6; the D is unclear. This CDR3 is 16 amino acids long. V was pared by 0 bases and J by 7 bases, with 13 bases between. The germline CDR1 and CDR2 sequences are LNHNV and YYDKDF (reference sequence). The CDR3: CATSRDTALLANVLTF. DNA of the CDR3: TGTGCCACCAGCAGAGATACCGCCCTCCTCGCCAACGTCCTGACTTTC.